The 22 T cell receptor beta chains presented below share a single source sample, sequenced in a study of shared clonotypes between healthy human individuals. Selected positively for CCR7 and CD45RO-negative, naive CD8 cells excluded terminally differentiated effector memory CD45RA+ cells. This table comes from immunoSEQ multiplex PCR, and its TCRdb copy is limited to in-frame clones, with some not included. The sample records about 1,900,000 clones, roughly 94% being singletons. Sequenced input: naive CD8+ T cells sorted from blood. The receptors derive from a man aged 18 to 35 in good health.

The J gene is TRBJ2-7, the V gene TRBV14, with D maybe TRBD2 (5 bases). V was pared by 0 bases and J by 4 bases, with 13 bases between. This CDR3 is built from 15 residues. Per germline, CDR1 SGHDN and CDR2 FVKESK. CDR3: CASSQEGEAWYEQYF. CDR3 DNA: TGTGCCAGCAGCCAAGAGGGAGAGGCCTGGTACGAGCAGTACTTC. The variable domain in full, completed from reference TRBV14 and TRBJ2-7, reads EAGVTQFPSHSVIEKGQTVTLRCDPISGHDNLYWYRRVMGKEIKFLLHFVKESKQDESGMPNNRFLAERTGGTYSTLKVQPAELEDSGVYFCASSQEGEAWYEQYFGPGTRLTVT.

This chain links TRBV5-4 with TRBJ2-1, with 14 nucleotides matching TRBD2. The CDR3 is made up of 16 amino acids. Losses at the gene ends were 2 bases for V and 9 bases for J; bases not matched to a gene: 7. Germline V gene data show CDR1 as SGHNT and CDR2 as YYREEE (reference sequence). The CDR3 is CASSFGGLAGEGEQFF. The CDR3 DNA reads TGTGCCAGCAGCTTCGGGGGACTAGCGGGAGAGGGTGAGCAGTTCTTC.

The rearrangement uses TRBV28 and TRBJ1-4; TRBD1 agrees at 9 bases. The V gene's germline CDR1 is MDHEN and CDR2 SYDVKM. The CDR3 runs to 15 residues. V lost 5 bases, J lost 8 bases, and 9 bases stayed unmatched. The CDR3 DNA follows: TGTGCCAGCAGTCGCCCGGGACAGGGTGTCGAAAAACTGTTTTTT. It codes for CASSRPGQGVEKLFF.

The rearrangement uses TRBV5-6 and TRBJ2-7; 7 bases match TRBD2. The V segment lost 2 bases and the J segment 4 bases; nucleotides outside the gene matches: 3. The CDR3 is made up of 13 amino acids. The germline gives CDR1 SGHDT, CDR2 YYEEEE. The CDR3 nucleotides are TGTGCCAGCAGCTTCCTAGCGGAATACGAGCAGTACTTC. Its protein product is CASSFLAEYEQYF.

This CDR3 reads CASSPTSGRHEQYF. CDR3 coding DNA: TGTGCCAGCAGTCCAACTAGCGGGAGGCACGAGCAGTACTTC. The chain joins TRBV6-1 to TRBJ2-7; 12 bases are shared with TRBD2. This CDR3 has 14 amino acids. Germline CDR1 MNHNS, CDR2 SASEGT. V lost 5 bases and J lost 5; bases outside the gene matches: 4.

The V and J genes are TRBV5-1 and TRBJ1-2; 7 nucleotides match TRBD1. CDR1 and CDR2 (germline): SGHRS, YFSETQ. The V segment lost 4 bases and the J segment 4 bases; nucleotides outside the gene matches: 7. This CDR3 is 14 amino acids long. This CDR3 is CASSKGTESYGYTF. CDR3 DNA: TGCGCCAGCAGCAAGGGGACAGAGTCCTATGGCTACACCTTC.

The V and J genes are TRBV5-4 and TRBJ2-7; 7 nucleotides align to TRBD1. The trim removed 0 bases at V and 7 bases at J, leaving 7 bases unmatched. The germline gives CDR1 SGHNT, CDR2 YYREEE (reference sequence). The CDR3 sequence is 14 residues long. The CDR3 sequence is CASSLDLGGEEQYF. CDR3 sequence (DNA): TGTGCCAGCAGCTTGGATCTAGGGGGCGAGGAGCAGTACTTC.

J is TRBJ2-7 and V is TRBV6-6; 9 bases agree with TRBD2. CDR1 and CDR2 (germline): MNHNY, SVGAGI (reference sequence). The CDR3 runs to 16 residues. Losses at the gene ends were 5 bases for V and 2 bases for J; bases not matched to a gene: 10. Here the CDR3 DNA reads TGTGCCAGCAGTACTGGGGAACTAGCGGGCGCCTACGAGCAGTACTTC. This encodes CASSTGELAGAYEQYF.

The chain couples TRBV28 to TRBJ1-2, with D possibly being TRBD1 (6 bases). Germline lookup yields CDR1 MDHEN and CDR2 SYDVKM. The V gene lost 6 bases and the J gene lost 7 bases, with 15 bases spanning the gap. The CDR3 covers 13 residues. CDR3 coding DNA: TGTGCCAGCAGAATAGGGGGGGCAGGTGGCTACACCTTC. This gives the protein CASRIGGAGGYTF.

A single count supports this clone. V usage is TRBV5-4 and J usage is TRBJ2-1; the D gene could be TRBD1 or TRBD2 (6 bases each). Trimming took 0 bases from V and 7 from J, leaving 11 bases between them. CDR1 and CDR2 (germline): SGHNT, YYREEE (reference sequence). This CDR3 has 14 amino acids. The CDR3 loop reads CASSLVGGKNEQFF. CDR3 DNA sequence: TGTGCCAGCAGCTTGGTCGGGGGCAAGAATGAGCAGTTCTTC.

The J gene is TRBJ1-3, the V gene TRBV4-1; no reliable D call. The CDR3 consists of 15 residues. In germline, CDR1 is MGHRA, CDR2 YSYEKL. V was cut by 1 base and J by 5 bases, with 12 bases left in between. The CDR3 reads CASSQGGGSRNTIYF. The CDR3 DNA is TGCGCCAGCAGCCAAGGCGGAGGGAGTAGAAACACCATATATTTT.

V and J are TRBV4-2 and TRBJ2-1, with 7 bases aligning to TRBD2. The CDR3 contains 17 residues. V lost 0 bases, J lost 4 bases, and 9 bases stayed unmatched. Germline loops: CDR1 LGHNA, CDR2 YNFKEQ. In DNA, the CDR3 is TGTGCCAGCAGCCAAGAGTATCCGGGGGAGGGTTACAATGAGCAGTTCTTC. Its translation: CASSQEYPGEGYNEQFF.

The V call is TRBV7-9, the J call TRBJ2-5; D possibly corresponds to TRBD2 (7 bases). The V end lost 2 bases, the J end lost 5 bases, and 15 bases lay between the germline ends. Per germline, CDR1 SEHNR and CDR2 FQNEAQ (reference sequence). This CDR3 has 15 residues. The chain's CDR3 is CASSLFGGPEETQYF. CDR3 nucleotide sequence: TGTGCCAGCAGCTTATTCGGGGGGCCGGAGGAGACCCAGTACTTC.

The genes are TRBV28 and TRBJ2-3, with D perhaps TRBD2 (6 bases). V lost 2 bases and J lost 0, with 12 bases in between. CDR3 length: 16 residues. Germline lookup yields CDR1 MDHEN and CDR2 SYDVKM. CDR3 nucleotides: TGTGCCAGCAGTTTAAGGGCGGGACTTAGCACAGATACGCAGTATTTT. Its translation: CASSLRAGLSTDTQYF. Looking up the rest from reference TRBV28 and TRBJ2-3 gives the full variable domain: DVKVTQSSRYLVKRTGEKVFLECVQDMDHENMFWYRQDPGLGLRLIYFSYDVKMKEKGDIPEGYSVSREKKERFSLILESASTNQTSMYLCASSLRAGLSTDTQYFGPGTRLTVL.

V gene TRBV6-5 combines with J gene TRBJ1-5; D gene unclear. The V gene lost 6 bases and the J gene lost 4 bases, with 16 bases spanning the gap. This CDR3 has 15 amino acids. Germline assignment: CDR1 MNHEY and CDR2 SVGAGI. CDR3 nucleotide sequence: TGTGCCAGCAGGACGTCAACAGACGGGAATCAGCCCCAGCATTTT. Its translation: CASRTSTDGNQPQHF.

V usage is TRBV7-3 and J usage is TRBJ2-3; D call uncertain. CDR3 size: 12 residues. Germline CDR1 SGHTA, CDR2 FQGTGA. Trimming pared 4 bases from V and 5 bases from J, leaving 7 bases between. CDR3 bases: TGTGCCAGCAGCTCGATTGGAGATACGCAGTATTTT. Its protein is CASSSIGDTQYF.

This sequence joins TRBV7-8 and TRBJ2-1; a weak D match, TRBD2 (5 bases). CDR3 length equals 15 residues. Germline V lookup: CDR1 SGHVS, CDR2 FQNEAQ. V was shortened by 4 bases and J by 4 bases, with 14 bases between the two germline ends. The CDR3 region is CASSSEQRTYNEQFF. The DNA for the CDR3 is TGTGCCAGCAGCTCAGAGCAGCGGACTTACAATGAGCAGTTCTTC. Based on the CDR3 plus reference TRBV7-8 and TRBJ2-1, the full variable domain is GAGVSQSPRYKVAKRGQDVALRCDPISGHVSLFWYQQALGQGPEFLTYFQNEAQLDKSGLPSDRFFAERPEGSVSTLKIQRTQQEDSAVYLCASSSEQRTYNEQFFGPGTRLTVL.

This sequence joins TRBV30 and TRBJ1-1; D perhaps matches TRBD1 (5 bases). This CDR3 is 14 amino acids long. Germline-derived CDR1 and CDR2 are GTSNPN and SVGIG (reference sequence). The V and J ends lost 2 bases and 6 bases respectively, with 16 bases between them. CDR3 nucleotides: TGTGCCTGGAGTCTGGGCGCAGGGATCGCTGAAGCTTTCTTT. Translating it yields CAWSLGAGIAEAFF. Combining the CDR3 with reference TRBV30 and TRBJ1-1 gives the whole variable domain SQTIHQWPATLVQPVGSPLSLECTVEGTSNPNLYWYRQAAGRGLQLLFYSVGIGQISSEVPQNLSASRPQDRQFILSSKKLLLSDSGFYLCAWSLGAGIAEAFFGQGTRLTVV.

The V and J genes are TRBV7-9 and TRBJ2-1; perhaps TRBD2 as D (6 bases). CDR1 and CDR2 (germline): SEHNR, FQNEAQ (reference sequence). V was pared by 4 bases and J by 8 bases, with 21 bases between. This CDR3 contains 16 residues. This CDR3 is CASSSKAGRRSDEQFF. The CDR3 nucleotides read TGTGCCAGCAGCTCCAAAGCGGGCCGACGAAGCGATGAGCAGTTCTTC. Based on the CDR3 plus reference TRBV7-9 and TRBJ2-1, the full variable domain is DTGVSQNPRHKITKRGQNVTFRCDPISEHNRLYWYRQTLGQGPEFLTYFQNEAQLEKSRLLSDRFSAERPKGSFSTLEIQRTEQGDSAMYLCASSSKAGRRSDEQFFGPGTRLTVL.

The chain carries TRBV10-3 and TRBJ2-7, with 8 bases lining up with TRBD2. This CDR3 is 15 amino acids long. V gave up 4 bases and J gave up 0 bases; unmatched junction bases: 5. Germline V CDR1 and CDR2: ENHRY, SYGVKD. The DNA of the CDR3 is TGTGCCATCAGTGGCGGGGGACTAGACTCCTACGAGCAGTACTTC. Amino acids: CAISGGGLDSYEQYF.

The CDR3 bases are TGTGCCAGCAGGAGACCGACTAGCGGCTCCTACGAGCAGTACTTC. It yields the protein CASRRPTSGSYEQYF. The V gene is TRBV6-6, the J gene TRBJ2-7, with 9 positions matching TRBD2. Germline loops: CDR1 MNHNY, CDR2 SVGAGI (reference sequence). The junction had 6 bases not matched to a gene; V was cut back by 6 bases and J by 0 bases. The length of the CDR3 is 15 residues.

The rearrangement joins TRBV2 to TRBJ2-7, with TRBD2 matching 7 bases. Germline V CDR1 and CDR2: SNHLY, FYNNEI. With 5 bases clipped from V and 3 bases from J, the junction kept 7 bases outside the gene matches. CDR3 length equals 14 residues. DNA of the CDR3: TGTGCCAGCAGTTCCCTAGCGGACCTCTACGAGCAGTACTTC. It is translated as CASSSLADLYEQYF.